This TCR beta chain comes out of a study of long-term antiretroviral therapy in people with HIV. Regarding the study as a whole: Comparison with controls showed narrower CDR3 length ranges in HIV repertoires. Clones that expanded before ART (that is, prior to treatment) dominated the repertoire at all time points. The study found that diversity rose after ART but stayed below transplant donor controls.

As regards this clone: Antigen specificity is unknown.

Germline V gene data show CDR1 as SGHTA and CDR2 as FQGNSA. The length of the CDR3 is 15 residues. V was clipped by 5 bases and J by 0 bases, with 11 bases between them. Survey level was the resolution at which the v3.0 immunoSEQ assay ran. Profiled with immunoSEQ multiplex PCR; TCRdb holds only in-frame clones, not every one. The sample includes 20,000 to 25,000 clones, 88% of them seen just once. The chain recombines TRBV7-2 with TRBJ2-1; tentatively, D is TRBD1 or TRBD2 (5 bases each). This receptor was taken from a man in his sixties with HIV. The source material was unsorted PBMCs, sampled 2.3 years after starting antiretroviral therapy. The CDR3 nucleotides are TGTGCCAGCAGCCAGGGACCCAGCTCCTACAATGAGCAGTTCTTC. Its protein is CASSQGPSSYNEQFF.